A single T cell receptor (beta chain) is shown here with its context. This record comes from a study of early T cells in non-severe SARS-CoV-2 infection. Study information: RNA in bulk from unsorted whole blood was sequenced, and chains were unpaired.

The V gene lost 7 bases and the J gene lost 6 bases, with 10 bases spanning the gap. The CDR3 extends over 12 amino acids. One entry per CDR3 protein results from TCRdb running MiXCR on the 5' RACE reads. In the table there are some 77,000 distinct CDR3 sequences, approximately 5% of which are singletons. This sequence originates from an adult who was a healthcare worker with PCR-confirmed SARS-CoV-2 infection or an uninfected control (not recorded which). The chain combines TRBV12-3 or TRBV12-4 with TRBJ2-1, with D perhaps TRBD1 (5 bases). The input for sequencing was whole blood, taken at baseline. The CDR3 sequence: CASKWGPNEQFF. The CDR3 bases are TGTGCCAGCAAATGGGGCCCCAATGAGCAGTTCTTC.